The 17 T cell receptor beta chains given below trace back to one sample, sequenced in a study of blood T cell repertoires in COVID-19. Repertoires were generated with immunoSEQ multiplex PCR, while TCRdb's copy carries only in-frame clones and drops some. The data hold fewer than 250,000 clones, with about 84% observed a single time. Sequencing was done on a sample of PBMCs or T cells enriched from blood (not recorded which). The receptor source for this set is a middle-aged woman with acute COVID-19.

V is TRBV19 and J is TRBJ2-2; tentative D call: TRBD1 (7 bases). Trimming removed 4 bases from V and 6 bases from J, with 21 bases in between. Germline CDR1 reads LNHDA; CDR2 reads SQIVND (reference sequence). CDR3 size: 17 residues. The CDR3 DNA follows: TGTGCCAGTAGTAATGCCGGGGGAACAGGGGCCGCCGGGGAGCTGTTTTTT. Translating gives CASSNAGGTGAAGELFF.

The rearrangement links TRBV28 to TRBJ1-5, with a weak D call TRBD1 (5 bases). Germline V CDR1 and CDR2: MDHEN, SYDVKM. The CDR3 runs 18 residues. Trimming took 6 bases from V and 2 from J, leaving 23 bases between them. CDR3 amino acids: CASSSWDLAEYGNQPQHF. For the CDR3, the DNA is TGTGCCAGCAGCTCGTGGGACTTAGCGGAATATGGCAATCAGCCCCAGCATTTT.

V usage is TRBV19 and J usage is TRBJ1-1; 12 bases map to TRBD1. V lost 7 bases, J lost 1 base, and 4 bases stayed unmatched. The CDR3 loop spans 15 amino acids. Germline values: CDR1 LNHDA, CDR2 SQIVND (reference sequence). The CDR3 is CASIGTGGPNTEAFF. CDR3 nucleotide sequence: TGTGCCAGTATCGGGACAGGGGGCCCGAACACTGAAGCTTTCTTT. Using reference TRBV19 and TRBJ1-1 for the parts outside the CDR3, the full variable domain is DGGITQSPKYLFRKEGQNVTLSCEQNLNHDAMYWYRQDPGQGLRLIYYSQIVNDFQKGDIAEGYSVSREKKESFPLTVTSAQKNPTAFYLCASIGTGGPNTEAFFGQGTRLTVV.

The rearrangement uses TRBV2 and TRBJ2-3; possibly TRBD1 for D (5 bases). The length of the CDR3 is 15 residues. From germline, CDR1 is SNHLY and CDR2 FYNNEI. Trimming cost V 7 bases and J 2 bases, with 16 bases left between them. CDR3 amino acids: CASNLDTQITDTQYF. The CDR3 DNA is TGTGCCAGCAATTTGGACACCCAAATCACAGATACGCAGTATTTT.

This chain connects TRBV28 to TRBJ1-2, with D uncertain. Trimming cost V 5 bases and J 4 bases, with 20 bases left between them. This CDR3 region has 16 residues. Germline V CDR1 and CDR2: MDHEN, SYDVKM. The CDR3 loop reads CASSPVRLSGGYGYTF. CDR3 DNA sequence: TGTGCCAGCAGTCCCGTTCGTTTGTCGGGAGGCTATGGCTACACCTTC.

The chain recombines TRBV7-9 with TRBJ1-3; 7 bases agree with TRBD1. There are 14 residues in the CDR3. J was trimmed by 2 bases and V by 3 bases; bases with no gene match: 1. Germline-derived CDR1 and CDR2 are SEHNR and FQNEAQ (reference sequence). CDR3 sequence: CASSFGTAGNTIYF. In nucleotides, the CDR3 is TGTGCCAGCAGCTTCGGGACAGCTGGAAACACCATATATTTT.

The chain recombines TRBV12-3 or TRBV12-4 with TRBJ1-6, with 7 bases fitting TRBD1. This CDR3 spans 13 amino acids. V shed 10 bases and J 8 bases; nucleotides not matched to a gene: 8. CDR3: CATTGAWDSPLHF. For the CDR3, the DNA is TGTGCCACCACAGGGGCTTGGGATTCACCCCTCCACTTT.

CDR3 loop: CASSFIDGYTF. Here the CDR3 DNA reads TGTGCCAGCAGTTTTATTGATGGCTACACCTTC. This chain uses TRBV12-3 or TRBV12-4 with TRBJ1-2; the D is unclear. There are 11 residues in the CDR3. V was clipped by 3 bases and J by 6 bases, with 5 bases between them.

J is TRBJ1-2 and V is TRBV5-4; D may be TRBD1 (6 bases). The CDR3 is made up of 15 amino acids. V lost 6 bases and J lost 4, with 19 bases in between. Germline V gene lookup returns CDR1 SGHNT and CDR2 YYREEE (reference sequence). CDR3 DNA: TGTGCCAGCACACCCGGGGGGGGCACGATCTATGGCTACACCTTC. Its protein is CASTPGGGTIYGYTF.

As concerns this clone: The same CDR3 also results from other DNA sequences found in this sample. CDR3 bases: TGTGCCAGTAGTATTGACAGGGGTAATCAGCCCCAGCATTTT. Amino acid sequence: CASSIDRGNQPQHF. The chain couples TRBV19 to TRBJ1-5; 8 bases fit TRBD1. Trimming cost V 3 bases and J 4 bases; bases outside gene matches: 2. This CDR3 has 14 residues. CDR1 is LNHDA, CDR2 SQIVND, per germline (reference sequence).

The chain uses TRBV27 and TRBJ2-3; 7 positions match TRBD2. CDR1 is MNHEY, CDR2 SMNVEV, per germline (reference sequence). There are 15 residues in the CDR3. J gave up 5 bases and V 5 bases, and 10 bases lay outside the gene matches. CDR3 region: CASSTQGGRGDTQYF. The CDR3 nucleotides read TGTGCCAGCAGTACCCAGGGAGGGAGGGGAGATACGCAGTATTTT.

The rearrangement uses TRBV13 and TRBJ1-1, with D uncertain. The CDR3 runs 16 residues. V lost 3 bases and J 0 bases, leaving 14 bases between the germline ends. CDR1 is PRHDT, CDR2 FYEKMQ, per germline (reference sequence). The CDR3 reads CASSLFPGNMNTEAFF. For the CDR3, the DNA is TGTGCCAGCAGCTTGTTTCCCGGGAACATGAACACTGAAGCTTTCTTT. The complete variable domain, with remaining parts taken from reference TRBV13 and TRBJ1-1, reads AAGVIQSPRHLIKEKRETATLKCYPIPRHDTVYWYQQGPGQDPQFLISFYEKMQSDKGSIPDRFSAQQFSDYHSELNMSSLELGDSALYFCASSLFPGNMNTEAFFGQGTRLTVV.

J is TRBJ2-2 and V is TRBV29-1; weak D call: TRBD1 (5 bases). Germline CDR1 reads SQVTM; CDR2 reads ANQGSEA. V was cut by 2 bases and J by 7 bases, with 5 bases left in between. CDR3 size: 11 residues. The DNA of the CDR3 is TGCAGCGTTGAAACAGGCGGGGAGCTGTTTTTT. It encodes CSVETGGELFF.

The V gene is TRBV4-1, the J gene TRBJ2-3; D not resolved. The germline V gene has CDR1 MGHRA and CDR2 YSYEKL. This CDR3 region has 15 residues. Trimming pared 0 bases from V and 4 bases from J, leaving 11 bases between. The CDR3 DNA reads TGCGCCAGCAGCCAAGAATTAGCTCGATCAGATACGCAGTATTTT. This codes for CASSQELARSDTQYF.

The chain is built from TRBV7-9 and TRBJ1-1; 8 bases map to TRBD1. Germline CDR1 SEHNR, CDR2 FQNEAQ (reference sequence). With V trimmed by 4 bases and J by 6 bases, 7 bases remained unmatched. The CDR3 is 14 residues long. The CDR3 is CASSYWDRRPEAFF. CDR3 DNA: TGTGCCAGCAGCTACTGGGACAGGAGGCCTGAAGCTTTCTTT.

The chain employs TRBV5-1 and TRBJ2-2; 9 bases are a match to TRBD1. The V gene end was trimmed by 4 bases and the J gene end by 2 bases; junction bases not matched to a gene: 15. Germline-derived CDR1 and CDR2 are SGHRS and YFSETQ. This CDR3 contains 19 residues. DNA for the CDR3: TGCGCCAGCAGCCCCACGGGGGACAGGGTAAAGGGCAACACCGGGGAGCTGTTTTTT. Protein sequence: CASSPTGDRVKGNTGELFF.

The J gene is TRBJ2-3, the V gene TRBV19; TRBD2 agrees at 7 bases. Looked up from germline, CDR1 is LNHDA and CDR2 is SQIVND (reference sequence). This CDR3 comprises 15 residues. The V segment lost 6 bases and the J segment 2 bases; nucleotides outside the gene matches: 8. CDR3 in amino acids: CASRSGGLSTDTQYF. CDR3 DNA sequence: TGTGCCAGTAGGTCTGGGGGACTATCCACAGATACGCAGTATTTT.